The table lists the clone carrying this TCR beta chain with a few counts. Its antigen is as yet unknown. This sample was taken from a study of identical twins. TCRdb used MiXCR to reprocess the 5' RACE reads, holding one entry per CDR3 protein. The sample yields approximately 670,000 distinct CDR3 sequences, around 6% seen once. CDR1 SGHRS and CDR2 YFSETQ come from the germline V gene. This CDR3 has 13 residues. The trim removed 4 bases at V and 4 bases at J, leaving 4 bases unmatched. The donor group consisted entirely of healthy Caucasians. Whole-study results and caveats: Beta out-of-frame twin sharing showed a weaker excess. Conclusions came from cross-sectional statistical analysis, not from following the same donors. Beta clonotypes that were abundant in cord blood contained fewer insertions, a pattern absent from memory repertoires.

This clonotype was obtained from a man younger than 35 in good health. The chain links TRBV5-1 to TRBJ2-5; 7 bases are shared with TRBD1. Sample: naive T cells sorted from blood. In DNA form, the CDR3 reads TGCGCCAGCAGCGGGGGACAGCGAGAGACCCAGTACTTC. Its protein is CASSGGQRETQYF.